The 4 T cell receptor beta chains reported below all come from one sample, sequenced in a study of Tregs in tolerant kidney transplant recipients. TCRdb keeps only in-frame clones here, not all; method: immunoSEQ multiplex PCR. The sample records tens of thousands of clones, 84% being singletons. The source material was CD4+ T cells from blood. These receptor sequences come from a human donor in good health.

J is TRBJ1-2 and V is TRBV4-1; D ambiguous. V lost 0 bases, J lost 2 bases, and 10 bases lay in between. CDR3 length: 15 amino acids. Germline CDR1 is MGHRA and CDR2 is YSYEKL. This chain's CDR3 is CASSQEAAVNYGYTF. The CDR3 nucleotides are TGCGCCAGCAGCCAAGAGGCAGCCGTGAACTATGGCTACACCTTC.

The chain employs TRBV6-1 and TRBJ1-1; D not resolved. The length of the CDR3 is 14 residues. Germline V gene data show CDR1 as MNHNS and CDR2 as SASEGT. V gave up 1 base and J gave up 5 bases, with 11 bases separating them. The CDR3 nucleotides are TGTGCCAGCAGTGAAGGCGTGAGTGGTACTGAAGCTTTCTTT. Its translation is CASSEGVSGTEAFF.

The J gene is TRBJ2-1, the V gene TRBV15, with D possibly being TRBD1 or TRBD2 (5 bases each). The germline V gene encodes CDR1 LNHNV and CDR2 YYDKDF (reference sequence). V dropped 1 base and J dropped 10 bases, with 11 bases sitting between them. This CDR3 comprises 13 residues. The CDR3 region has the DNA TGTGCCACCAGCAGAGGGGGACGTGGAGAGCAGTTCTTC. This gives the protein CATSRGGRGEQFF.

The chain recombines TRBV9 with TRBJ2-7; D is possibly TRBD1 (5 bases). Trimming cost V 4 bases and J 2 bases, with 13 bases left between them. CDR1 and CDR2 from the germline V gene are SGDLS and YYNGEE. CDR3 length: 14 residues. The CDR3 region has the DNA TGTGCCAGCAGCTTCCAACAGGATGCCTACGAGCAGTACTTC. It specifies CASSFQQDAYEQYF.